This T cell receptor beta chain came from a study of PD-1 blockade in classical Hodgkin lymphoma. Generated by immunoSEQ multiplex PCR, the TCRdb table keeps only in-frame clones and is missing some. The sample holds about 24,000 clones, around 90% seen once. Points on this clone: Its target is unknown.

Time point denoted: newly diagnosed, previously untreated cHL patient sample. Investigators isolated CD4+ T cells from thawed PBMCs through magnetic negative selection. Acting as the comparison were PBMCs from newly diagnosed, untreated classical Hodgkin lymphoma. V was clipped by 4 bases and J by 2 bases, with 19 bases between them. This CDR3 comprises 17 residues. Germline CDR1 is LGHNA and CDR2 is YSLEER. Study-wide points: The repertoire differences lack a defined cause, possibly disease activity or prior therapy. Before treatment, TCR diversity in newly diagnosed patients was reportedly lower than in healthy donors.

The sample was CD4+ T cells from blood. The TCR originated in a human donor with classical Hodgkin lymphoma. The chain is built from TRBV4-3 and TRBJ2-3; D may be TRBD2 (6 bases). The CDR3 DNA is TGCGCCAGCAGCCCTCGTCTGGGTACGGGGGTCACAGATACGCAGTATTTT. This sequence encodes CASSPRLGTGVTDTQYF.